The 7 T cell receptor beta chains presented below share a single source sample, sequenced in a study of control samples from healthy donors and cancer patients. Only in-frame clones appear in the TCRdb table, and some are missing; sequencing was by immunoSEQ multiplex PCR. The table lists over 100,000 clones, just over 90% of them singletons. The sequencing sample was made of blood. These TCRs come from a human donor in good health. The donor label of this sample is uncertain.

The chain has TRBV3-1 (or the pseudogene TRBV3-2) and TRBJ1-6, with D possibly matching TRBD1 (6 bases). This CDR3 region has 15 residues. Trimming pared 2 bases from V and 10 bases from J, leaving 15 bases between. The germline gives CDR1 LGHDT, CDR2 YNNKEL (reference sequence). The CDR3 spells CASSQNTGPGSPLHF. The CDR3 coding sequence is TGTGCCAGCAGCCAAAACACAGGGCCGGGGTCACCCCTCCACTTT.

The J gene is TRBJ1-5, the V gene TRBV10-3; D not certain. The CDR3 sequence is 18 residues long. The V gene's germline CDR1 is ENHRY and CDR2 SYGVKD. V lost 1 base and J 1 base, leaving 17 bases between the germline ends. DNA for the CDR3: TGTGCCATCAGTGAGTGGGCGGGCGGGAGAGGAAGCAATCAGCCCCAGCATTTT. Amino acids: CAISEWAGGRGSNQPQHF.

J is TRBJ2-7 and V is TRBV28, with 7 positions matching TRBD1. With 10 bases clipped from V and 1 base from J, the junction kept 7 bases outside the gene matches. CDR1 MDHEN and CDR2 SYDVKM come from the germline V gene. The CDR3 consists of 13 residues. CDR3 in DNA: TGTGCCACCACGGCAGGGGGTTCCTACGAGCAGTACTTC. Encoded protein: CATTAGGSYEQYF.

This chain joins TRBV9 and TRBJ2-1; maybe TRBD1 (6 bases). The CDR3 loop spans 14 amino acids. The germline V gene encodes CDR1 SGDLS and CDR2 YYNGEE. The V and J ends lost 1 base and 2 bases respectively, with 7 bases between them. The CDR3, as DNA: TGTGCCAGCAGCGTAAGGGGGACCTACAATGAGCAGTTCTTC. Its protein product is CASSVRGTYNEQFF.

The V gene is TRBV10-2, the J gene TRBJ2-1, with TRBD1 matching 7 bases. CDR3 length: 14 residues. The V and J ends lost 5 bases and 4 bases, in that order; junction bases with no gene match: 5. Germline V gives CDR1 WSHSY, CDR2 SAAADI. The CDR3 loop is CASSTTGTYNEQFF. DNA of the CDR3: TGCGCCAGCAGTACGACAGGGACATACAATGAGCAGTTCTTC.

For this clone: Other DNA sequences in this specimen translate into the identical CDR3. The rearrangement joins TRBV7-9 to TRBJ1-1; maybe TRBD1 (5 bases). The CDR3 sequence is 14 residues long. The germline V gene has CDR1 SEHNR and CDR2 FQNEAQ (reference sequence). V was shortened by 1 base and J by 1 base, with 7 bases between the two germline ends. In DNA, the CDR3 is TGTGCCAGCAGCTTAGGACAGACGAACACTGAAGCTTTCTTT. Translation gives CASSLGQTNTEAFF. The complete variable domain, with remaining parts taken from reference TRBV7-9 and TRBJ1-1, reads DTGVSQNPRHKITKRGQNVTFRCDPISEHNRLYWYRQTLGQGPEFLTYFQNEAQLEKSRLLSDRFSAERPKGSFSTLEIQRTEQGDSAMYLCASSLGQTNTEAFFGQGTRLTVV.

The V call is TRBV2, the J call TRBJ2-6; D is unclear. Trimming removed 7 bases from V and 2 bases from J, with 6 bases in between. Germline V gives CDR1 SNHLY, CDR2 FYNNEI. The CDR3 totals 13 residues. The CDR3 DNA is TGTGCCAGCATGGAGACTGGGGCCAACGTCCTGACTTTC. Protein: CASMETGANVLTF.